The T cell receptor beta chain under discussion was sequenced for a study of cytomegalovirus exposure and HLA in healthy donors. Whole-study results and caveats: As a later analysis showed, a missense DCLRE1C variant was linked to trimming of TCR beta V- and J-genes. Sequencing depth across donors, presence/absence analyses assumed, was roughly uniform.

Concerning this clone itself: Antigen unknown.

The PCR ran on 60 Vbeta and 13 Jbeta primers. Authors' methods: Approximately 11 million of tens of millions of unique TCR beta chains were shared, per a later count. The protocol was immunoSEQ multiplex PCR, while the TCRdb copy is restricted to in-frame clones and leaves out a portion. From that table come the V and J calls and clone size; the DNA was used to work out D and trimming. Here the sample spans approximately 140,000 clones, roughly four fifths being singletons. Germline assignment: CDR1 MDHEN and CDR2 SYDVKM. Deletions cut 5 bases from V and 4 bases from J, with 15 bases between. The CDR3 extends over 15 amino acids. The donors were healthy bone marrow donors.

The chain joins TRBV28 to TRBJ2-1, with D maybe TRBD2 (6 bases). The sequenced material came from PBMCs. This receptor was taken from a woman between 45 and 65 years old in good health and CMV-seronegative. CDR3 loop: CASSPSAGRYNEQFF. The CDR3 coding sequence is TGTGCCAGCAGTCCCTCGGCGGGGAGATACAATGAGCAGTTCTTC.